This T cell receptor beta chain was captured in a study of T-cell reconstitution after alpha-beta-depleted transplantation in children. Looked up from germline, CDR1 is MDHEN and CDR2 is SYDVKM. J lost 4 bases, V lost 8 bases, and 6 bases had no gene match. There are 13 residues in the CDR3. This clonotype was counted between two and nine times. Construction of the TCRbeta library involved unique molecular identifiers. One entry per CDR3 protein, called by TCRdb with MiXCR from the PCR reads. The sample gives hundreds of thousands of distinct CDR3 sequences, around a tenth of which show up once; 20% to 30% is in the top ten.

The chain carries TRBV28 and TRBJ2-5, with 8 positions matching TRBD2. Sequencing was performed on peripheral blood, taken 180 days after TCRalphabeta/CD19-depleted stem cell transplant. The receptor comes from a male patient under 10 years old who had a stem cell transplant for chronic granulomatous disease, so the T cells may come from the graft donor. The CDR3 DNA is TGTGCCAGCGGACGGGGGGGGAGAGAGACCCAGTACTTC. This codes for CASGRGGRETQYF.